One and the same sample provided the 17 T cell receptor beta chains below, sequenced in a study of blood T cell repertoires in COVID-19 (dated by TCRdb to 2018 to 2020). The library was built by means of the immunoSEQ multiplex PCR assay. Not all clones reach the TCRdb copy of this immuneACCESS table, which keeps in-frame sequences only. Checked studies attribute under half of the gap to unresolved V genes and leave the rest unexplained. A total of about 160,000 clones appear in this sample, around four fifths of them only once. Around 3.6% of the sample goes to the ten largest clones. Material for sequencing was PBMCs or T cells enriched from blood (not recorded which). The receptors were sampled from a woman aged 45-59 years in a cohort exposed to, infected with or recovered from COVID-19 (not recorded which).

The CDR3 nucleotides read TGTGCCAGCAGCCGGCTCGGGACTAGCGGACAAGAGACCCAGTACTTC. Protein sequence: CASSRLGTSGQETQYF. V gene TRBV5-8 combines with J gene TRBJ2-5; TRBD2 agrees at 11 bases. With V trimmed by 4 bases and J by 2 bases, 7 bases remained unmatched. The CDR3 sequence is 16 residues long. The germline CDR1 and CDR2 sequences are SGHTS and YDEGEE. Supplemented by reference TRBV5-8 and TRBJ2-5, the full variable domain reads EAGVTQSPTHLIKTRGQQATLRCSPISGHTSVYWYQQALGLGLQFLLWYDEGEERNRGNFPPRFSGRQFPNYSSELNVNALELEDSALYLCASSRLGTSGQETQYFGPGTRLLVL.

This clone has more than one count but fewer than ten. This chain links TRBV2 with TRBJ2-7; 8 bases agree with TRBD2. This CDR3 region has 16 residues. Germline values: CDR1 SNHLY, CDR2 FYNNEI. Germline trimming cut 4 bases from V and 0 bases from J; bases unmatched to any gene: 8. The CDR3 loop reads CASSGLATVGSYEQYF. The CDR3, as DNA: TGTGCCAGCAGTGGACTAGCGACGGTGGGCTCCTACGAGCAGTACTTC.

V gene TRBV5-1 combines with J gene TRBJ2-3; perhaps TRBD2 as D (6 bases). V was pared by 0 bases and J by 1 base, with 12 bases between. The length of the CDR3 is 16 residues. Germline V gene sequence: CDR1 SGHRS, CDR2 YFSETQ. CDR3 amino acids: CASSLGSSDRTDTQYF. The CDR3 DNA is TGCGCCAGCAGCTTGGGATCTAGCGACCGCACAGATACGCAGTATTTT.

A single count supports this clone. CDR3 sequence (DNA): TGTGCCAGCAGTACCCGACGGGGGGCTGCCGGGGAGCTGTTTTTT. This sequence encodes CASSTRRGAAGELFF. The V and J genes are TRBV28 and TRBJ2-2; the D gene is possibly TRBD2 (7 bases). The CDR3 has 15 amino acids. Trimming took 5 bases from V and 6 from J, leaving 16 bases between them. CDR1 is MDHEN, CDR2 SYDVKM, per germline.

The rearrangement uses TRBV18 and TRBJ1-1; D remains unclear. The CDR3 consists of 13 residues. The V end was cut by 3 bases, the J end by 0 bases, with 5 bases between. Germline V gives CDR1 KGHSH, CDR2 LQKENI. DNA for the CDR3: TGTGCCAGCTCACCTCAGATGAACACTGAAGCTTTCTTT. Translated: CASSPQMNTEAFF.

The rearrangement links TRBV12-3 or TRBV12-4 to TRBJ2-1, with 8 nucleotides matching TRBD2. The length of the CDR3 is 13 residues. Germline trimming cut 5 bases from V and 6 bases from J; bases unmatched to any gene: 3. The CDR3, as DNA: TGTGCCAGCAGTCTTCGGGAGGGCAATGAGCAGTTCTTC. This gives the protein CASSLREGNEQFF.

The chain couples TRBV7-2 to TRBJ2-7, with 15 bases aligning to TRBD2. The trim removed 1 base at V and 7 bases at J, leaving 5 bases unmatched. Germline V gene sequence: CDR1 SGHTA, CDR2 FQGNSA. The CDR3 contains 16 residues. The CDR3 sequence: CASSLGTSGGAGEQYF. CDR3 coding DNA: TGTGCCAGCAGCTTAGGGACTAGCGGGGGGGCAGGAGAGCAGTACTTC.

In DNA, the CDR3 is TGTGCCAGCAGCTTAGACAGGGGCACAGGAAACATTCAGTACTTC. This sequence encodes CASSLDRGTGNIQYF. The gene calls are TRBV7-2 and TRBJ2-4; 7 bases agree with TRBD1. CDR1 and CDR2 from the germline V gene are SGHTA and FQGNSA. The CDR3 length is 15 residues. V was pared by 1 base and J by 6 bases, with 6 bases of the junction left unmatched.

The genes are TRBV5-1 and TRBJ2-4, with D tentatively TRBD2 (5 bases). From germline, CDR1 is SGHRS and CDR2 YFSETQ. This CDR3 region has 14 residues. Trimming cost V 0 bases and J 4 bases, with 8 bases left between them. CDR3 bases: TGCGCCAGCAGCTTGGACAGCGGTAAAAACATTCAGTACTTC. This gives the protein CASSLDSGKNIQYF.

The V and J genes are TRBV5-1 and TRBJ2-7; 7 positions agree with TRBD1. Germline trimming cut 4 bases from V and 1 base from J; bases unmatched to any gene: 8. CDR1 is SGHRS, CDR2 YFSETQ, per germline. The CDR3 contains 15 residues. The CDR3 DNA reads TGCGCCAGCAGCCGAGGCGAGACAGGGTCCTACGAGCAGTACTTC. It codes for CASSRGETGSYEQYF.

This sequence joins TRBV5-1 and TRBJ1-3; 8 nucleotides align to TRBD1. Germline CDR1 and CDR2: SGHRS and YFSETQ. The CDR3 consists of 20 residues. With V trimmed by 4 bases and J by 0 bases, 18 bases remained unmatched. This CDR3 reads CASSRTPPGQDQYSGNTIYF. In DNA, the CDR3 is TGCGCCAGCAGCCGAACCCCACCGGGACAGGATCAATACTCTGGAAACACCATATATTTT. Based on the CDR3 plus reference TRBV5-1 and TRBJ1-3, the full variable domain is KAGVTQTPRYLIKTRGQQVTLSCSPISGHRSVSWYQQTPGQGLQFLFEYFSETQRNKGNFPGRFSGRQFSNSRSEMNVSTLELGDSALYLCASSRTPPGQDQYSGNTIYFGEGSWLTVV.

The genes are TRBV25-1 and TRBJ1-1, with TRBD1 identical over 9 bases. This CDR3 has 15 residues. Per the germline V gene, CDR1 is MGHDK and CDR2 is SYGVNS. V shed 5 bases and J 0 bases; nucleotides not matched to a gene: 4. CDR3 in amino acids: CASSPGDRVNTEAFF. The DNA of the CDR3 is TGTGCCAGCAGTCCAGGGGACAGGGTGAACACTGAAGCTTTCTTT.

This clone has just one count. The chain is built from TRBV28 and TRBJ1-5; 7 positions match TRBD1. V trimming: 3 bases; J trimming: 0 bases; junction bases outside the gene matches: 5. The germline gives CDR1 MDHEN, CDR2 SYDVKM. There are 16 residues in the CDR3. As DNA, the CDR3 is TGTGCCAGCAGTTTGGGCCGGGACAGTAGCAATCAGCCCCAGCATTTT. Its translation: CASSLGRDSSNQPQHF.

The J gene is TRBJ1-5, the V gene TRBV6-1; D ambiguous. Germline assignment: CDR1 MNHNS and CDR2 SASEGT. The CDR3 has 16 amino acids. Trimming removed 1 base from V and 0 bases from J, with 10 bases in between. For the CDR3, the DNA is TGTGCCAGCAGTGAAGACAGCCCTTCTAGCAATCAGCCCCAGCATTTT. Its protein is CASSEDSPSSNQPQHF.

This clone was detected only a few times. At the DNA level, this CDR3 is encoded by other sequences in the same sample as well. The CDR3, as DNA: TGTGCCACCCGACAGGGCTCCTACGAGCAGTACTTC. Translated, it gives CATRQGSYEQYF. V gene TRBV19 combines with J gene TRBJ2-7, with 7 bases aligning to TRBD1. From germline, CDR1 is LNHDA and CDR2 SQIVND (reference sequence). CDR3 size: 12 residues. The V gene end was trimmed by 10 bases and the J gene end by 0 bases; junction bases not matched to a gene: 3. Together with reference TRBV19 and TRBJ2-7, the CDR3 gives the full variable domain: DGGITQSPKYLFRKEGQNVTLSCEQNLNHDAMYWYRQDPGQGLRLIYYSQIVNDFQKGDIAEGYSVSREKKESFPLTVTSAQKNPTAFYLCATRQGSYEQYFGPGTRLTVT.

The rearrangement uses TRBV20-1 and TRBJ2-2; no firm D call. CDR1 is DFQATT and CDR2 is SNEGSKA in the germline V gene (reference sequence). Trimming cost V 3 bases and J 6 bases, with 8 bases left between them. The CDR3 runs to 12 residues. CDR3 sequence: CSASIHPGELFF. In nucleotides, the CDR3 is TGCAGTGCTAGTATCCATCCCGGGGAGCTGTTTTTT.

The CDR3 DNA is TGTGCCAGCAGACCCGGAGCAAACTATGGCTACACCTTC. Encoded protein: CASRPGANYGYTF. This sequence joins TRBV27 and TRBJ1-2; D gene uncertain. CDR3 length: 13 residues. Trimming pared 6 bases from V and 2 bases from J, leaving 10 bases between. Germline-derived CDR1 and CDR2 are MNHEY and SMNVEV (reference sequence).